This T cell receptor (beta chain) was observed in a study of blood T cell repertoires in COVID-19. V gave up 4 bases and J gave up 6 bases, with 12 bases separating them. This CDR3 contains 13 residues. CDR1 is SGDLS, CDR2 YYNGEE, per germline. Libraries were prepared by immunoSEQ multiplex PCR; TCRdb keeps only in-frame clonotypes and omits some of them. The sample consists of some 200,000 clones, 70% to 90% of them appearing once. This clonotype was obtained from an elderly man with acute or convalescent COVID-19. Sequencing used peripheral blood. V gene TRBV9 combines with J gene TRBJ2-3; the D gene is possibly TRBD1 (6 bases). The CDR3 DNA reads TGTGCCAGCAGCTCAACAGGGTCTGATACGCAGTATTTT. This encodes CASSSTGSDTQYF.